These T cell receptor beta chains were read from a single sample in a study of blood T cell repertoires in COVID-19. Sequencing used immunoSEQ multiplex PCR; TCRdb keeps in-frame clones, though not all of them. Of a few hundred thousand clones in the sample, just over 85% were seen once. Sequenced material: PBMCs or T cells enriched from blood (not recorded which). Source of these receptors: a woman aged 18-35 years who had recovered from COVID-19. Each CDR3 is given with its conserved first and last residue. The D gene is left open where the match is weak. Where a row states a size, it is once, few, many or the class of an expanded clone; other rows omit it.

J gene: TRBJ2-5
V gene: TRBV15
D gene: TRBD2
clone size: -
CDR3 protein: CATSRLADQETQYF
CDR3 DNA: TGTGCCACCTCTAGACTAGCGGACCAAGAGACCCAGTACTTC

J gene: TRBJ1-1
V gene: TRBV3-1/TRBV3-2
D gene: -
clone size: -
CDR3 protein: CASSQDGRGKEAFF
CDR3 DNA: TGTGCCAGCAGCCAAGATGGGAGGGGGAAGGAGGCTTTCTTT

J gene: TRBJ1-1
V gene: TRBV4-1
D gene: -
clone size: -
CDR3 protein: CASSQADPTEAFF
CDR3 DNA: TGCGCCAGCAGCCAAGCAGATCCAACTGAAGCTTTCTTT

J gene: TRBJ1-1
V gene: TRBV19
D gene: -
clone size: -
CDR3 protein: CASSILGQDTEAFF
CDR3 DNA: TGTGCCAGTAGTATCTTGGGCCAGGACACTGAAGCTTTCTTT

J gene: TRBJ1-4
V gene: TRBV6-4
D gene: TRBD1
clone size: -
CDR3 protein: CASSDSGGNGEKLFF
CDR3 DNA: TGTGCCAGCAGTGACTCAGGGGGCAACGGGGAAAAACTGTTTTTT

J gene: TRBJ1-5
V gene: TRBV24-1
D gene: -
clone size: -
CDR3 protein: CASRVTAGNQPQHF
CDR3 DNA: TGTGCCTCCCGGGTGACAGCCGGCAATCAGCCCCAGCATTTT

J gene: TRBJ2-1
V gene: TRBV19
D gene: -
clone size: -
CDR3 protein: CASKEAGLNNEQFF
CDR3 DNA: TGTGCCAGTAAGGAGGCAGGTCTGAACAATGAGCAGTTCTTC

J gene: TRBJ2-3
V gene: TRBV5-4
D gene: -
clone size: -
CDR3 protein: CASSLAGTDTQYF
CDR3 DNA: TGTGCCAGCAGCTTGGCCGGGACAGATACGCAGTATTTT

J gene: TRBJ1-1
V gene: TRBV14
D gene: -
clone size: few
CDR3 protein: CASSQDFAKLTEAFF
CDR3 DNA: TGTGCCAGCAGCCAAGATTTCGCAAAACTCACTGAAGCTTTCTTT

J gene: TRBJ2-5
V gene: TRBV20-1
D gene: TRBD1
clone size: -
CDR3 protein: CSASGDRGWQETQYF
CDR3 DNA: TGCAGTGCTAGTGGGGACAGGGGATGGCAAGAGACCCAGTACTTC

J gene: TRBJ2-1
V gene: TRBV10-3
D gene: TRBD2
clone size: -
CDR3 protein: CAISGPGLAGEGNEQFF
CDR3 DNA: TGTGCCATCAGCGGCCCCGGACTAGCGGGGGAGGGGAATGAGCAGTTCTTC

J gene: TRBJ2-1
V gene: TRBV9
D gene: -
clone size: -
CDR3 protein: CASSAPRGNNEQFF
CDR3 DNA: TGTGCCAGCAGCGCCCCCAGAGGGAACAATGAGCAGTTCTTC

J gene: TRBJ2-3
V gene: TRBV13
D gene: -
clone size: -
CDR3 protein: CASSLYTATDTQYF
CDR3 DNA: TGTGCCAGCAGCTTATACACAGCTACAGATACGCAGTATTTT

J gene: TRBJ1-2
V gene: TRBV5-4
D gene: TRBD1
clone size: -
CDR3 protein: CASSSRPNEVLGDRRGYTF
CDR3 DNA: TGTGCCAGCAGCTCTAGACCCAACGAAGTATTGGGGGACAGGAGGGGCTACACCTTC

J gene: TRBJ2-3
V gene: TRBV10-3
D gene: -
clone size: -
CDR3 protein: CAISVGRDRDTQYF
CDR3 DNA: TGTGCCATCAGTGTCGGGCGGGATCGTGATACGCAGTATTTT

J gene: TRBJ1-5
V gene: TRBV5-8
D gene: -
clone size: -
CDR3 protein: CASSLFRGADQPQHF
CDR3 DNA: TGTGCCAGCAGCTTGTTCCGAGGAGCCGATCAGCCCCAGCATTTT

J gene: TRBJ2-7
V gene: TRBV30
D gene: -
clone size: -
CDR3 protein: CAWSLGGADEQYF
CDR3 DNA: TGTGCCTGGAGTTTAGGAGGGGCGGACGAGCAGTACTTC

J gene: TRBJ1-1
V gene: TRBV7-9
D gene: TRBD1
clone size: -
CDR3 protein: CASSAPGQGTEAFF
CDR3 DNA: TGTGCCAGCAGCGCACCGGGACAGGGGACTGAAGCTTTCTTT

J gene: TRBJ1-2
V gene: TRBV7-9
D gene: TRBD1
clone size: -
CDR3 protein: CASSFMTGEDGYTF
CDR3 DNA: TGTGCCAGCAGCTTCATGACAGGGGAAGATGGCTACACCTTC

J gene: TRBJ2-3
V gene: TRBV29-1
D gene: TRBD1
clone size: once
CDR3 protein: CSVGQAPTDTQYF
CDR3 DNA: TGCAGCGTAGGACAGGCCCCCACAGATACGCAGTATTTT

J gene: TRBJ1-1
V gene: TRBV30
D gene: TRBD1
clone size: -
CDR3 protein: CAWRVQGDTEAFF
CDR3 DNA: TGTGCCTGGAGGGTCCAGGGGGACACTGAAGCTTTCTTT

J gene: TRBJ1-2
V gene: TRBV3-1/TRBV3-2
D gene: -
clone size: -
CDR3 protein: CASSPNRQANYGYTF
CDR3 DNA: TGTGCCAGCAGCCCCAACCGACAGGCTAACTATGGCTACACCTTC

J gene: TRBJ2-2
V gene: TRBV4-1
D gene: TRBD1
clone size: -
CDR3 protein: CASSLQGAGELFF
CDR3 DNA: TGCGCCAGCAGCCTACAGGGGGCCGGGGAGCTGTTTTTT

J gene: TRBJ2-1
V gene: TRBV6-6
D gene: TRBD1
clone size: many
CDR3 protein: CASSLTGAGYNEQFF
CDR3 DNA: TGTGCCAGCAGTCTAACAGGGGCCGGGTACAATGAGCAGTTCTTC

J gene: TRBJ1-5
V gene: TRBV19
D gene: -
clone size: -
CDR3 protein: CASSTTGGSNQPQHF
CDR3 DNA: TGTGCCAGTAGTACAACGGGGGGGTCCAATCAGCCCCAGCATTTT

J gene: TRBJ2-1
V gene: TRBV7-2
D gene: -
clone size: -
CDR3 protein: CASSLQGSEYNEQFF
CDR3 DNA: TGTGCCAGCAGCTTACAGGGGAGTGAATACAATGAGCAGTTCTTC

J gene: TRBJ2-7
V gene: TRBV9
D gene: -
clone size: -
CDR3 protein: CASSVANSYEQYF
CDR3 DNA: TGTGCCAGCAGCGTAGCTAACTCCTACGAGCAGTACTTC

J gene: TRBJ1-1
V gene: TRBV9
D gene: TRBD1
clone size: -
CDR3 protein: CASSEGTGEIMNTEAFF
CDR3 DNA: TGTGCCAGCAGCGAGGGGACAGGGGAAATAATGAACACTGAAGCTTTCTTT

J gene: TRBJ2-2
V gene: TRBV5-6
D gene: -
clone size: -
CDR3 protein: CASRSRRGINTGELFF
CDR3 DNA: TGTGCCAGCAGGTCCCGCAGAGGGATCAACACCGGGGAGCTGTTTTTT

J gene: TRBJ1-3
V gene: TRBV10-3
D gene: -
clone size: once
CDR3 protein: CAISDGSSGNTIYF
CDR3 DNA: TGTGCCATCAGTGACGGGAGCTCTGGAAACACCATATATTTT

J gene: TRBJ2-1
V gene: TRBV7-9
D gene: -
clone size: -
CDR3 protein: CASSLGPSSYNEQFF
CDR3 DNA: TGTGCCAGCAGCTTAGGTCCGAGCTCCTACAATGAGCAGTTCTTC

J gene: TRBJ2-3
V gene: TRBV5-1
D gene: -
clone size: -
CDR3 protein: CASSFQGSTDTQYF
CDR3 DNA: TGCGCCAGCAGCTTCCAGGGGAGCACAGATACGCAGTATTTT

J gene: TRBJ1-4
V gene: TRBV14
D gene: -
clone size: -
CDR3 protein: CASSQASVGDEKLFF
CDR3 DNA: TGTGCCAGCAGCCAAGCGTCGGTGGGCGATGAAAAACTGTTTTTT

J gene: TRBJ1-2
V gene: TRBV5-1
D gene: -
clone size: -
CDR3 protein: CASSYPEGYGYTF
CDR3 DNA: TGCGCCAGCAGCTACCCCGAGGGCTATGGCTACACCTTC

J gene: TRBJ2-7
V gene: TRBV18
D gene: TRBD2
clone size: once
CDR3 protein: CASSQTSGGAPEQYF
CDR3 DNA: TGTGCCAGCTCGCAAACTAGCGGGGGGGCGCCCGAGCAGTACTTC

J gene: TRBJ2-5
V gene: TRBV2
D gene: TRBD2
clone size: -
CDR3 protein: CASTGVGGVQETQYF
CDR3 DNA: TGTGCCAGCACGGGAGTGGGGGGGGTTCAAGAGACCCAGTACTTC

J gene: TRBJ1-2
V gene: TRBV28
D gene: TRBD1
clone size: -
CDR3 protein: CASSLSDRANGYTF
CDR3 DNA: TGTGCCAGCAGTTTATCTGACAGGGCGAATGGCTACACCTTC

J gene: TRBJ2-1
V gene: TRBV5-1
D gene: TRBD1
clone size: -
CDR3 protein: CASSSYPGTDYNEQFF
CDR3 DNA: TGCGCCAGCAGCTCGTACCCCGGGACAGATTACAATGAGCAGTTCTTC

J gene: TRBJ2-5
V gene: TRBV19
D gene: TRBD1
clone size: -
CDR3 protein: CASSRGSGQGEETQYF
CDR3 DNA: TGTGCCAGTAGTAGGGGTTCGGGACAGGGAGAAGAGACCCAGTACTTC

J gene: TRBJ2-1
V gene: TRBV6-1
D gene: TRBD2
clone size: -
CDR3 protein: CASSAWTGLAGSNNEQFF
CDR3 DNA: TGTGCCAGCAGTGCATGGACCGGACTAGCGGGGTCGAACAATGAGCAGTTCTTC

J gene: TRBJ1-2
V gene: TRBV19
D gene: -
clone size: -
CDR3 protein: CASSASTLTGIYYGYTF
CDR3 DNA: TGTGCCAGTAGTGCTTCGACCCTTACAGGGATCTACTATGGCTACACCTTC

J gene: TRBJ2-1
V gene: TRBV9
D gene: TRBD1
clone size: -
CDR3 protein: CASSVFRDRGRNEQFF
CDR3 DNA: TGTGCCAGCAGCGTTTTCCGGGACAGGGGGCGTAATGAGCAGTTCTTC

J gene: TRBJ1-2
V gene: TRBV12-3/TRBV12-4
D gene: -
clone size: -
CDR3 protein: CASRAGIRYGYTF
CDR3 DNA: TGTGCCAGCAGGGCAGGGATCCGGTATGGCTACACCTTC

J gene: TRBJ2-1
V gene: TRBV7-5
D gene: -
clone size: -
CDR3 protein: CARSWGRNNEQFF
CDR3 DNA: TGTGCCAGAAGCTGGGGCAGGAACAATGAGCAGTTCTTC

J gene: TRBJ2-5
V gene: TRBV10-3
D gene: -
clone size: -
CDR3 protein: CAISESRLSETQYF
CDR3 DNA: TGTGCCATCAGTGAGTCCCGTCTGTCTGAGACCCAGTACTTC

J gene: TRBJ1-1
V gene: TRBV3-1/TRBV3-2
D gene: -
clone size: -
CDR3 protein: CASSQGVTEAFF
CDR3 DNA: TGTGCCAGCAGCCAGGGCGTCACTGAAGCTTTCTTT